This T cell receptor beta chain emerged from a study of healthy donors' naive CD4 and CD8 T cells. A linear amplification protocol produced the TCR libraries from approximately 460 ng of total RNA. One entry per CDR3 protein results from TCRdb running MiXCR on the reads. The profile shows roughly 200,000 distinct CDR3 sequences, over 60% of them singletons. Germline CDR1 reads LNHDA; CDR2 reads SQIVND (reference sequence). V was clipped by 7 bases and J by 7 bases, with 17 bases between them. CDR3 length equals 14 residues. The sample was naive CD4+ and CD8+ T cells sorted from blood, pooled from several donors. The sequence came from a pool of human donors in good health; the sample pools cells from several healthy donors. The V call is TRBV19, the J call TRBJ2-1; a weak D match, TRBD1 (5 bases). In DNA form, the CDR3 reads TGTGCCAGTAACTCAGACAGTTCTCTTAATGAGCAGTTCTTC. Its protein is CASNSDSSLNEQFF.